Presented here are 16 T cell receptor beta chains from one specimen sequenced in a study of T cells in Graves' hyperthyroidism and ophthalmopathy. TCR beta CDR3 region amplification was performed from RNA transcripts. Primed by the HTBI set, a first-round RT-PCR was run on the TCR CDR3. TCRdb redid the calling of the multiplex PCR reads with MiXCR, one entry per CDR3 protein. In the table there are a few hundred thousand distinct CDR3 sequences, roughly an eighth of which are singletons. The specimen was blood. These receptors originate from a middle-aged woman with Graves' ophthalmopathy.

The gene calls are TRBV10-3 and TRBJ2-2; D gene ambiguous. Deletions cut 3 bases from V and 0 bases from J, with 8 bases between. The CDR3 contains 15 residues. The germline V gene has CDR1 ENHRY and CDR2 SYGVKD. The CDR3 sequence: CAISDSRSNTGELFF. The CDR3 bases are TGTGCCATCAGTGACTCCAGGTCGAACACCGGGGAGCTGTTTTTT.

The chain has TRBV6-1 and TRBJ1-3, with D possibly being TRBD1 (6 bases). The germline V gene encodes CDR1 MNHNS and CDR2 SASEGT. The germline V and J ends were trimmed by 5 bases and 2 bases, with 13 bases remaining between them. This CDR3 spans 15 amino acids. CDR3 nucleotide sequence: TGTGCCAGCAGTCCCGTTAGGGGGGCTGGAAACACCATATATTTT. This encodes CASSPVRGAGNTIYF.

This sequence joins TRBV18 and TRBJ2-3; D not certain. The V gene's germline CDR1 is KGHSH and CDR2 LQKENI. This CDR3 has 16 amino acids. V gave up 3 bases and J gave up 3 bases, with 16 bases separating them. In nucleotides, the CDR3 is TGTGCCAGCTCACCCCTGGCTTCTAAAAGGACAGATACGCAGTATTTT. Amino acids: CASSPLASKRTDTQYF.

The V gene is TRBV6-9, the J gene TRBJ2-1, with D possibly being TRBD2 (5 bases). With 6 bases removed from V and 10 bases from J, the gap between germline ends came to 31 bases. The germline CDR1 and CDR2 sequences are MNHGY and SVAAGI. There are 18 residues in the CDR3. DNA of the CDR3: TGTGCCAGCAGCTACCCAACGGTTGAACCCTGGGAGTTACGGGAGCAGTTCTTC. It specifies CASSYPTVEPWELREQFF.

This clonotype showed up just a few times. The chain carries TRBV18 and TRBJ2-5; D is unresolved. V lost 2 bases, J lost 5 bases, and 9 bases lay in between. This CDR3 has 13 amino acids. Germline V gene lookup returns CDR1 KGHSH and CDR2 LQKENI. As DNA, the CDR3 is TGTGCCAGCTCACCAGTAAAGTCGGAGACCCAGTACTTC. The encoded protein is CASSPVKSETQYF.

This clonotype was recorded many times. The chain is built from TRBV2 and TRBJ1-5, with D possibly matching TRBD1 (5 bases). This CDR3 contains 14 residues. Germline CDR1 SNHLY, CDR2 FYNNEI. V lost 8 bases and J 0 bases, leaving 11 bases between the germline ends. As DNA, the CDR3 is TGTGCCAGCGACAGCGATTATAGCAATCAGCCCCAGCATTTT. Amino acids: CASDSDYSNQPQHF.

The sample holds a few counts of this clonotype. Here the CDR3 reads CASTWGGYGYTF. The CDR3 bases are TGTGCCAGCACCTGGGGGGGCTATGGCTACACCTTC. The chain has TRBV12-3 or TRBV12-4 and TRBJ1-2, with D possibly TRBD1 on 5 matching bases. V lost 7 bases and J 4 bases, leaving 10 bases between the germline ends. The CDR3 covers 12 residues.

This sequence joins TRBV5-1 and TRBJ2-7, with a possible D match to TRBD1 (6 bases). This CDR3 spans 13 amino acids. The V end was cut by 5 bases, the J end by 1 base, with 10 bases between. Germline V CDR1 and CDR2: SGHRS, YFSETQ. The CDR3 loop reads CASSKGDSYEQYF. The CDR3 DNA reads TGCGCCAGCAGTAAGGGGGATTCCTACGAGCAGTACTTC.

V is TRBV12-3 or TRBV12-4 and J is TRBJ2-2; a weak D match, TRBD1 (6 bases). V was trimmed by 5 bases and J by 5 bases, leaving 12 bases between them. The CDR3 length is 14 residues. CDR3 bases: TGTGCCAGCAGTGTCGACAGGAGGACCGGGGAGCTGTTTTTT. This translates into CASSVDRRTGELFF.

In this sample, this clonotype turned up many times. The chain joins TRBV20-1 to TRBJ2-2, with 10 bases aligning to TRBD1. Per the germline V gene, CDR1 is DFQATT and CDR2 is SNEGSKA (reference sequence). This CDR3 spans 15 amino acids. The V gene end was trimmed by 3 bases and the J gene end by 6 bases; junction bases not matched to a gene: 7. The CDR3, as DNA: TGCAGTGCTAGCACCGGGACAGGGGTTGCCGGGGAGCTGTTTTTT. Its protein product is CSASTGTGVAGELFF.

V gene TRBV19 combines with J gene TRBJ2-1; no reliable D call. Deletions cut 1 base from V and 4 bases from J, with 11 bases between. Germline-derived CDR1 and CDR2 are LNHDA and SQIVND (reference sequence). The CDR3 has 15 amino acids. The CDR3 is CASSIGFSPYNEQFF. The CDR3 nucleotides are TGTGCCAGTAGTATAGGATTTTCACCTTACAATGAGCAGTTCTTC.

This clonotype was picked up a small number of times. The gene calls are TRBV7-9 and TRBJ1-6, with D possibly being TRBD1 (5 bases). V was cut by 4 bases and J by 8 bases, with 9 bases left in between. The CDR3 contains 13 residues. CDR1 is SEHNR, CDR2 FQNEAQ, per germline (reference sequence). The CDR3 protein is CASSSLGDSPLHF. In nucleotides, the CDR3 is TGTGCCAGCAGCTCCCTAGGGGATTCACCCCTCCACTTT.

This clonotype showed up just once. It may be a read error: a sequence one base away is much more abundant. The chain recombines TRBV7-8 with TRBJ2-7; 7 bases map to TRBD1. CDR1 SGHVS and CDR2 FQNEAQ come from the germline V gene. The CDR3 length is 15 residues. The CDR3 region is CTSSFDGTVLGEQYF. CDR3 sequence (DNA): TGTACCAGCAGCTTTGACGGGACAGTGTTAGGCGAGCAGTACTTC.

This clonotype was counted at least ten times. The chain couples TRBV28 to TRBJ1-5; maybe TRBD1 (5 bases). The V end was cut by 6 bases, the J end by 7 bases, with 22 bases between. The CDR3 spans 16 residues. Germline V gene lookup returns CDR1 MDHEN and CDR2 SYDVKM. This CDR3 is CASSPEGRDRGQPQHF. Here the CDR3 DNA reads TGTGCCAGCAGCCCCGAGGGCAGGGATCGGGGCCAGCCCCAGCATTTT. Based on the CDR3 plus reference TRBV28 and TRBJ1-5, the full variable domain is DVKVTQSSRYLVKRTGEKVFLECVQDMDHENMFWYRQDPGLGLRLIYFSYDVKMKEKGDIPEGYSVSREKKERFSLILESASTNQTSMYLCASSPEGRDRGQPQHFGDGTRLSIL.

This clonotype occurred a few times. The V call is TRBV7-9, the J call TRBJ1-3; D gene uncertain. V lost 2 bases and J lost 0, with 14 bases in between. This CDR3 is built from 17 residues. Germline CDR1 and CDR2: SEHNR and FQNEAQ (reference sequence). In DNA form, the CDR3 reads TGTGCCAGCAGCTTACTAACCGGAGACGTCTCTGGAAACACCATATATTTT. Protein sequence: CASSLLTGDVSGNTIYF.

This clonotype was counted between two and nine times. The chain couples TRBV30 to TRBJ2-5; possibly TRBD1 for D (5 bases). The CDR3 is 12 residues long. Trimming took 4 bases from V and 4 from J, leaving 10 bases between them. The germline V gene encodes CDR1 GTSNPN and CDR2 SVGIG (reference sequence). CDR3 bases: TGTGCCTGGAACAGGAACCCAGAGACCCAGTACTTC. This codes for CAWNRNPETQYF.